This T cell receptor beta chain was captured in a study of T-cell memory formation after mild COVID-19. Background on the study: In these data, TCR clusters were largely donor specific. Study observations and caveats: Mostly located in CM and EM were contracting CD4+ clones, with contracting CD8+ clones located in EMRA. Later expanders leaned CD4+, whereas day 15 to 85 contracting clones were balanced CD4/CD8.

Only a few counts were recorded for this clonotype. Its antigen is currently unknown. CDR3 size: 15 residues. The germline V and J ends were trimmed by 3 bases and 2 bases, with 11 bases remaining between them. Germline V gene data show CDR1 as MGHRA and CDR2 as YSYEKL. Each CDR3 protein gets one entry after TCRdb re-called the 5' RACE reads with MiXCR. Counted here are 150,000 or so distinct CDR3 sequences, more than 12% occurring once; the ten biggest clones make up roughly an eighth. The sample comprised PBMCs or a T cell subset sorted from them (not recorded which). The clonotype originates from an adult woman who had mild COVID-19 (a few samples of this study predate the infection). Cell type and time point are not known. V and J are TRBV4-1 and TRBJ2-1, with D perhaps matching TRBD2 (6 bases). This CDR3 is CASSQGLITYNEQFF. The DNA for the CDR3 is TGCGCCAGCAGCCAGGGACTCATCACCTACAATGAGCAGTTCTTC.